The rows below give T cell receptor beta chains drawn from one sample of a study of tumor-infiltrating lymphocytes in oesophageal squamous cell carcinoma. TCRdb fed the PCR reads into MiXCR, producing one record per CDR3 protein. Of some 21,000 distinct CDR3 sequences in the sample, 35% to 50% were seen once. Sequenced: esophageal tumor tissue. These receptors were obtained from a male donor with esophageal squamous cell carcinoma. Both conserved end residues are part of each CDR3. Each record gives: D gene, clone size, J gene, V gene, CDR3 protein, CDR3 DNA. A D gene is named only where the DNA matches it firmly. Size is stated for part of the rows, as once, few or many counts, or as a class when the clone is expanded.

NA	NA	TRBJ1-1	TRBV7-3	CASSLGFGNTEAFF	TGTGCCAGCAGCTTGGGCTTCGGGAACACTGAAGCTTTCTTT
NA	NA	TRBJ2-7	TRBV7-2	CASSLGTGSYEQYF	TGTGCCAGCAGCTTAGGAACAGGCTCCTACGAGCAGTACTTC
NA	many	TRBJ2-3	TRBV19	CASSIGLDTQYF	TGTGCCAGTAGTATAGGACTAGATACGCAGTATTTT
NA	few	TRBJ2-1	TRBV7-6	CASSFLAAELGGNEQFF	TGTGCCAGCAGCTTCTTAGCGGCCGAGTTGGGTGGAAATGAGCAGTTCTTC
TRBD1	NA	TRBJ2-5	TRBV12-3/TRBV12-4	CASRLTGEETQYF	TGTGCCAGCAGGTTGACAGGGGAAGAGACCCAGTACTTC
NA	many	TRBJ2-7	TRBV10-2	CASSLGVAYEQYF	TGCGCCAGCAGTCTAGGTGTAGCCTACGAGCAGTACTTC
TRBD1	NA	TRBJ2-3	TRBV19	CASTGAPGQAFTGELYF	TGTGCCAGTACCGGAGCCCCGGGACAGGCGTTCACCGGGGAGCTGTATTTT
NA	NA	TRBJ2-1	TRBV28	CASSLRGVLDEQFF	TGTGCCAGCAGTTTGCGGGGTGTGCTGGACGAGCAGTTCTTC
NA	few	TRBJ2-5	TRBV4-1	CASSQEQWETQYF	TGCGCCAGCAGCCAAGAGCAGTGGGAGACCCAGTACTTC
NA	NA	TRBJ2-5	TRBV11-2	CASSSGFSQYF	TGTGCCAGCAGCTCCGGTTTTTCCCAGTACTTC
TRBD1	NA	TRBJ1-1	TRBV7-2	CASSQQGADTEAFF	TGTGCCAGCAGTCAACAGGGGGCTGACACTGAAGCTTTCTTT
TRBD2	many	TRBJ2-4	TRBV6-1	CASKGGGMTSGRLNIQYF	TGTGCCAGCAAGGGCGGAGGAATGACTAGCGGGAGGCTAAACATTCAGTACTTC
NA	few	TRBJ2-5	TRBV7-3	CASSPQGGLETQYF	TGTGCCAGCAGCCCCCAGGGGGGTTTAGAGACCCAGTACTTC
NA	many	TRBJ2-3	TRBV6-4	CASSPGPSTDTQYF	TGTGCCAGCAGTCCGGGTCCCAGCACAGATACGCAGTATTTT
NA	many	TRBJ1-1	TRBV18	CASSPRDQGIAFF	TGTGCCAGCTCACCACGGGATCAGGGGATAGCTTTCTTT
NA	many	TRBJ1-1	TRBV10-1	CASTRAEGTEAFF	TGCGCCAGCACGAGGGCAGAGGGCACTGAAGCTTTCTTT
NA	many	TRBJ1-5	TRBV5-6	CASSLGDRREPQHF	TGTGCCAGCAGCCTCGGGGACCGACGGGAGCCCCAGCATTTT
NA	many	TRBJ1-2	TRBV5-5	CASSQRTDNYGYTF	TGTGCCAGCAGCCAAAGGACAGATAACTATGGCTACACCTTC
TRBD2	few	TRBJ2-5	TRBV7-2	CASSLNGGMRETQYF	TGTGCCAGCAGCTTGAACGGGGGGATGCGAGAGACCCAGTACTTC
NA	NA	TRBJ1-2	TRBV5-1	CASSWDGGYGYTF	TGCGCCAGCAGCTGGGATGGGGGCTATGGCTACACCTTC
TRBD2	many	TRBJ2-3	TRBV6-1	CASLARAGGLPDTQYF	TGTGCCAGTCTGGCTAGAGCGGGAGGGCTCCCAGATACGCAGTATTTT
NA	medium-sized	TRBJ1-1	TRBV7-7	CASSLARQRTTEAFF	TGTGCTAGCAGCTTAGCGCGACAAAGAACCACTGAAGCTTTCTTT
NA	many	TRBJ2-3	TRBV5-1	CASKQRISTDTQYF	TGCGCCAGCAAACAGCGGATCAGCACAGATACGCAGTATTTT
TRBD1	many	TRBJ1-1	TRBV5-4	CASSSQGAIEAFF	TGTGCCAGCAGCTCCCAGGGGGCGATTGAAGCTTTCTTT
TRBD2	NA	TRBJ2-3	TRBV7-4	CASSPSLAGGGDTQYF	TGTGCCAGCAGCCCCTCCCTAGCGGGAGGAGGAGATACGCAGTATTTT
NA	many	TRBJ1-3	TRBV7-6	CASSLTGMDTIYF	TGTGCCAGCAGCTTAACAGGGATGGACACCATATATTTT
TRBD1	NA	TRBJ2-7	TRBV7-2	CASSYRTGAYEQYF	TGTGCCAGCAGCTACCGGACAGGGGCCTACGAGCAGTACTTC
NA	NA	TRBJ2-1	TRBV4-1	CASSQQRGDNEQFF	TGCGCCAGCAGCCAACAACGGGGCGACAATGAGCAGTTCTTC
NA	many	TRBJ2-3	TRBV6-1	CASSEAIQETDTTDTQYF	TGTGCCAGCAGTGAAGCGATTCAGGAAACGGATACTACAGATACGCAGTATTTT
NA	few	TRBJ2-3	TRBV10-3	CATKSDTQYF	TGTGCCACCAAGTCGGATACGCAGTATTTT
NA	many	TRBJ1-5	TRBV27	CASSLRENQPQHF	TGTGCCAGCAGCCTCCGGGAAAATCAGCCCCAGCATTTT
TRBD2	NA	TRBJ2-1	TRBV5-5	CASSWSQRGYNEQFF	TGTGCCAGCAGCTGGAGCCAGCGGGGGTACAATGAGCAGTTCTTC
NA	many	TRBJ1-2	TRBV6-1	CASRSRGANYGYTF	TGTGCCAGCAGATCAAGGGGAGCTAACTATGGCTACACCTTC
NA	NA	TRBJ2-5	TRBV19	CASSRGREETQYF	TGTGCCAGTAGTAGGGGCAGGGAAGAGACCCAGTACTTC
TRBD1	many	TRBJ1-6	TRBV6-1	CASRFNTGGRNSPLHF	TGTGCCAGCAGATTTAATACAGGGGGCAGGAATTCACCCCTCCACTTT
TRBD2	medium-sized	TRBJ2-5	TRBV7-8	CASSLLRTGGETQYF	TGTGCCAGCAGCTTATTAAGGACGGGAGGAGAGACCCAGTACTTC